Following are 7 T cell receptor beta chains from one sample sequenced in a study of blood T cell repertoires in COVID-19 (TCRdb year 2020). The library was built by means of the immunoSEQ multiplex PCR assay. Imported from immuneACCESS, the table was reduced by TCRdb to in-frame sequences with V and J called. These copies leave out some clones; in studies compared against another copy, an unresolved V gene accounts for under half, and the cause of the remainder is not known. Within this sample are 28,000 or so clones, with around 88% of them counted one time only. The ten largest clones capture more than 25% of the sample. Sequencing input: peripheral blood. Source of these receptors: a human donor in a cohort sampled during active COVID-19.

This rearrangement joins TRBV29-1 to TRBJ1-5; D is perhaps TRBD1 (6 bases). Germline V lookup: CDR1 SQVTM, CDR2 ANQGSEA. The CDR3 contains 13 residues. The V gene lost 6 bases and the J gene lost 1 base, with 10 bases spanning the gap. CDR3 protein: CSVQGGSNQPQHF. CDR3 in DNA: TGCAGCGTACAGGGAGGGAGCAATCAGCCCCAGCATTTT.

The V call is TRBV6-5, the J call TRBJ1-6; the D gene is possibly TRBD1 (6 bases). CDR1 is MNHEY, CDR2 SVGAGI, per germline. Trimming stripped 4 bases from V and 7 bases from J, with 14 bases between. The CDR3 extends over 15 amino acids. The CDR3 here is CASSSEGVRNSPLHF. The CDR3 coding sequence is TGTGCCAGCAGTTCCGAGGGGGTGAGGAATTCACCCCTCCACTTT.

The chain uses TRBV15 and TRBJ2-3; D might be TRBD2 (6 bases). The CDR3 contains 13 residues. V lost 3 bases, J lost 4 bases, and 8 bases lay in between. The germline gives CDR1 LNHNV, CDR2 YYDKDF (reference sequence). The CDR3 nucleotides read TGTGCCACCAGCAGGGGCGGGGCAGATACGCAGTATTTT. It yields the protein CATSRGGADTQYF.

This chain joins TRBV29-1 and TRBJ1-1; 8 bases align to TRBD1. CDR1 SQVTM and CDR2 ANQGSEA come from the germline V gene. The J segment lost 5 bases and the V segment lost 0 bases, leaving 2 bases of the junction unmatched. The CDR3 covers 13 residues. The CDR3 reads CSVEDRTGTEAFF. The CDR3 nucleotides are TGCAGCGTTGAAGACCGGACAGGGACTGAAGCTTTCTTT. Combining the CDR3 with reference TRBV29-1 and TRBJ1-1 gives the whole variable domain SAVISQKPSRDICQRGTSLTIQCQVDSQVTMMFWYRQQPGQSLTLIATANQGSEATYESGFVIDKFPISRPNLTFSTLTVSNMSPEDSSIYLCSVEDRTGTEAFFGQGTRLTVV.

This sequence joins TRBV5-1 and TRBJ2-3; the match to TRBD2 covers 10 bases. V was clipped by 0 bases and J by 4 bases; unmatched bases: 5. From germline, CDR1 is SGHRS and CDR2 YFSETQ. This CDR3 is 16 amino acids long. The CDR3 DNA reads as TGCGCCAGCAGCTTGGCCGCTAGCGGGGGTGCAGATACGCAGTATTTT. Its translation: CASSLAASGGADTQYF.

V and J are TRBV11-1 and TRBJ2-2; 9 nucleotides align to TRBD1. After removal of 8 bases from V and 6 bases from J, the junction contained 10 bases not matched to a gene. The CDR3 contains 15 residues. Germline V CDR1 and CDR2: SGHAT, FQDESV (reference sequence). The CDR3 reads CASAEDRGLAGELFF. The CDR3 nucleotides read TGTGCCAGCGCTGAGGACAGGGGTTTGGCCGGGGAGCTGTTTTTT.

This clone showed up just once. The rearrangement uses TRBV5-1 and TRBJ2-3, with TRBD2 matching over 13 bases. This CDR3 comprises 16 residues. Germline V gives CDR1 SGHRS, CDR2 YFSETQ. J lost 7 bases, V lost 4 bases, and 9 bases had no gene match. This CDR3 reads CASSPSPGTSGNTQYF. CDR3 sequence (DNA): TGCGCCAGCAGCCCCTCCCCCGGGACTAGCGGGAATACGCAGTATTTT. Looking up the rest from reference TRBV5-1 and TRBJ2-3 gives the full variable domain: KAGVTQTPRYLIKTRGQQVTLSCSPISGHRSVSWYQQTPGQGLQFLFEYFSETQRNKGNFPGRFSGRQFSNSRSEMNVSTLELGDSALYLCASSPSPGTSGNTQYFGPGTRLTVL.